This T cell receptor (beta chain) was recorded in a study of cytomegalovirus exposure and HLA in healthy donors. There are many counts of this clone. Antigen: not known. Study observations and caveats: Most TCR sequences were seen very rarely across donors, but some public TCRs occurred in many. Confirmation was obtained in vitro that a few CMV-associated chains are specific for CMV antigens. In the 130 or so validation repertoires, a later analysis found that first-cohort TCR clusters tended to co-occur. Cytomegalovirus status, reportedly, was diagnosed with high specificity and sensitivity by the classifier.

CDR1 and CDR2 from the germline V gene are SGHNT and YYREEE (reference sequence). The CDR3 sequence is 15 residues long. V gave up 2 bases and J gave up 4 bases, with 15 bases separating them. Data came from immunoSEQ multiplex PCR; TCRdb stores just in-frame clones and leaves some out. The table shows hundreds of thousands of clones, with 75% to 90% occurring only once. The specimen was PBMCs. This rearrangement joins TRBV5-4 to TRBJ1-2, with a weak D call TRBD1 (6 bases). This receptor was obtained from a woman in her late teens or twenties in good health and CMV-seronegative. CDR3 DNA sequence: TGTGCCAGCAGCTTACTTCTCGCAGGGGCCTATGGCTACACCTTC. Translation: CASSLLLAGAYGYTF.